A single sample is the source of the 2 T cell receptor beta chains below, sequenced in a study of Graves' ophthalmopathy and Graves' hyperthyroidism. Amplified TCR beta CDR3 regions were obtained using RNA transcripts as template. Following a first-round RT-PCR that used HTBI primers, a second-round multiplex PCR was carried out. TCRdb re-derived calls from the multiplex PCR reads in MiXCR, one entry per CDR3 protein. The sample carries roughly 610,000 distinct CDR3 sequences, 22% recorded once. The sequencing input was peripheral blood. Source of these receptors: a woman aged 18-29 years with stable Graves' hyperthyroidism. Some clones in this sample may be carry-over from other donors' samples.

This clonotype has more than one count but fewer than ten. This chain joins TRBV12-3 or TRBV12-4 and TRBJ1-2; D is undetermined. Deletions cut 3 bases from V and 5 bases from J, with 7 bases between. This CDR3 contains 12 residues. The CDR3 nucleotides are TGTGCCAGCAGTTTTGGGCAGTATGGCTACACCTTC. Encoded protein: CASSFGQYGYTF.

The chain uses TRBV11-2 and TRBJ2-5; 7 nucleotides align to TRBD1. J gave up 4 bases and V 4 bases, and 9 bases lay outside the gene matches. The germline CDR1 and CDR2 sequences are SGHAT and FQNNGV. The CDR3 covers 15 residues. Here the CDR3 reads CASSSGTVKPETQYF. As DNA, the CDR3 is TGTGCCAGCAGCTCCGGGACAGTAAAACCAGAGACCCAGTACTTC.